The rows below give T cell receptor beta chains drawn from one sample of a study of T cells after posttransplantation cyclophosphamide. Sequencing was performed with immunoSEQ multiplex PCR; in TCRdb, only in-frame clones are kept and a portion is missing. In the table there are some 21,000 clones, more than 80% of which are singletons. Sequences were derived from PBMCs, sampled roughly 49 weeks after allogeneic stem cell transplant with calcineurin inhibitor and methotrexate. The receptors here all came from a female patient between 30 and 45 years old who received an allogeneic stem cell transplant from an unrelated donor, was CMV-positive, and had acute and chronic GVHD. Some T cells may originate from the graft donor. Both conserved end residues are trimmed from each CDR3. Rows may omit the clone size; those that give it use once, few, many or a size class.

size: .; J: TRBJ2-7; V: TRBV18; CDR3: ASSPLGRDEQY
size: .; J: TRBJ1-1; V: TRBV30; CDR3: AWAGQPNTEAF
size: .; J: TRBJ1-5; V: TRBV19; CDR3: ASSWPYSNQPQH
size: .; J: TRBJ1-1; V: TRBV4-3; CDR3: ASSQDTGSMNTEAF
size: .; J: TRBJ2-5; V: TRBV5-1; CDR3: ASTEGGRETQY
size: .; J: TRBJ1-3; V: TRBV11-3; CDR3: ASSYRVNTIY
size: once; J: TRBJ1-2; V: TRBV18; CDR3: ASSPSENYGYT
size: .; J: TRBJ2-7; V: TRBV15; CDR3: ATSVPGTLSYEQY
size: .; J: TRBJ1-2; V: TRBV7-9; CDR3: ASSIGQVDGYT
size: .; J: TRBJ1-1; V: TRBV5-1; CDR3: ASSLSGGRNTEAF
size: .; J: TRBJ2-1; V: TRBV14; CDR3: ASSQALAGVNSYNEQF
size: once; J: TRBJ2-5; V: TRBV30; CDR3: AWSSIGTSGSSMTQY
size: .; J: TRBJ1-2; V: TRBV10-3; CDR3: AIRDNPTGISGYGYT
size: .; J: TRBJ1-4; V: TRBV23-1; CDR3: ASRGGAELF
size: once; J: TRBJ2-5; V: TRBV5-1; CDR3: ASMSQGTVETQY
size: once; J: TRBJ1-6; V: TRBV9; CDR3: ASSGGTGGYNSPLH
size: .; J: TRBJ1-2; V: TRBV4-2; CDR3: ASSQEAELYGYT
size: .; J: TRBJ2-1; V: TRBV13; CDR3: ASSLRRGSYNEQF
size: .; J: TRBJ2-2; V: TRBV6-6; CDR3: ASNLGQGGTGELF
size: once; J: TRBJ1-2; V: TRBV6-5; CDR3: ASSYSTQGGGYT
size: .; J: TRBJ2-2; V: TRBV5-1; CDR3: ASKEGTNTGELF
size: .; J: TRBJ2-2; V: TRBV4-3; CDR3: ASSQALRGAGEVGNTGELF
size: .; J: TRBJ2-3; V: TRBV21-1; CDR3: ASSNFGRSTDTQY
size: .; J: TRBJ1-1; V: TRBV7-2; CDR3: ASRGGQNTEAF
size: .; J: TRBJ2-7; V: TRBV28; CDR3: ASSLTEGGGEQY
size: .; J: TRBJ2-5; V: TRBV19; CDR3: ASSIEPPLTGGEETQY
size: once; J: TRBJ1-4; V: TRBV18; CDR3: ASSPQGQGDEKLF
size: .; J: TRBJ2-1; V: TRBV5-4; CDR3: ASSLDSRGQF
size: .; J: TRBJ2-1; V: TRBV5-8; CDR3: ANGRSNEQF
size: .; J: TRBJ2-7; V: TRBV5-6; CDR3: ASGRAGNSYEQY
size: .; J: TRBJ1-4; V: TRBV4-1; CDR3: ASSLGTLGEKLF
size: .; J: TRBJ1-5; V: TRBV19; CDR3: ASSISGRNNQPQH
size: .; J: TRBJ1-3; V: TRBV5-8; CDR3: ASSLGQSSGNTIY
size: .; J: TRBJ1-5; V: TRBV2; CDR3: ASSANSIQGNQPQH
size: .; J: TRBJ2-1; V: TRBV5-8; CDR3: ASSLRASGYNEQF
size: .; J: TRBJ2-5; V: TRBV19; CDR3: ASRPPGQGRETQY
size: .; J: TRBJ1-2; V: TRBV30; CDR3: ACKEYYGYT
size: .; J: TRBJ1-2; V: TRBV6-5; CDR3: ASSHRQGTNYGYT
size: .; J: TRBJ2-3; V: TRBV4-2; CDR3: ASSQEIAGGSDTQY
size: .; J: TRBJ2-1; V: TRBV2; CDR3: ASSQGPLYNEQF